The following is a T cell receptor (beta chain) sequence with its context. Its antigen is unknown. Qualities for individual bases were not recorded, and no much larger clone is one base off. The CDR3 has 14 amino acids, counting the end cysteine and phenylalanine. Of the read, only the CDR3 DNA is kept; its 42 bases are in frame from base 1. The junction shows trimming of 7 bases on V and 4 bases on J, and the gene matches do not reach 6 bases of it. CDR1 and CDR2 (MDHEN, SYDVKM) derive from the germline V gene. This specimen comes from a study of cytomegalovirus exposure and HLA in healthy donors (dated by TCRdb to the late 2010s). Study-level background: According to an earlier analysis of several hundred of the donors, about 180 million T cells yielded 117 million unique TCR beta sequences and 250 to 350 Gb of sequence data. An early release that covered around 590 HLA-typed donors contained approximately 290 gigabases of sequencing data and 80 million or so unique TCR sequences. Of the approximately 400 genotyped donors, 65% to 90% were placed in the genetic ancestry cluster associated with self-reported Caucasian donors. The study was designed to test whether signatures of past pathogen exposure could be identified by cataloging public T cell receptors. The T cell repertoires of some 700 subjects were profiled by immunosequencing and related to cytomegalovirus serostatus. Besides the first cohort of 500 to 700 subjects, a separate validation cohort made up of roughly 130 different subjects was used. To predict cytomegalovirus infection status, the study combined high-throughput TCR immunosequencing, statistical association of individual TCRs with disease status, and machine learning. A later analysis re-analyzed previously published TCR beta repertoires from several hundred donors and added high-resolution HLA genotyping to study TCR occurrence patterns. Rather than using new phenotypic data, the later analysis identified candidate immune exposures from TCR beta sequences and from how often those sequences occurred across donors. In an earlier analysis of 500 to 650 of the donors, high-throughput TCR beta sequencing was used to judge whether each TCR beta V gene segment behaved as functional or pseudogenic. Donor age, sex, ethnicity and CMV serostatus were compiled alongside the repertoire data. Genome-wide SNP genotypes for about 60% of the roughly 670 donors were used in a later genetic analysis, which treated that subset as a discovery cohort. All discovery cohort repertoires had been generated using a single sequencing platform. HLA typing included class I and class II loci at four-digit resolution. The number of typed donors differed by locus: roughly 629-640 for A, B, C, DRB1 and DQB1; 500 to 550 for DQA1; 606 for DPA1; and roughly 450 for DPB1. Roughly five DR-DQ haplotypes were treated as single units for association and clustering because of strong linkage in the cohort. Among around 400 genotyped donors of the cohort, an average of approximately 240,000 unique TCR beta nucleotide sequences was sequenced per donor, of which roughly 17% were non-productive. Overall results and qualifications from the work: Some IMGT-functional V segments, including TRBV6-2 and TRBV6-3, could not be told apart with the 87-base-pair reads, so those segments were excluded. A later genetic analysis associated a missense DCLRE1C variant with V-gene and J-gene trimming of TCR beta chains, and an independent cohort replicated the association. In vitro tests confirmed that a few of the cytomegalovirus-associated TCR beta chains recognize cytomegalovirus antigens. In a later analysis, the rate of TCR association differed among HLA loci, with DRB1 alleles having the most associated TCRs and HLA-C alleles having the fewest. In an earlier analysis of around 500 of the donors, most TCR beta V segments appeared in productive rearrangements about 87% or about 30% of the time, broadly matching IMGT annotations. A group of highly shared sequence variants was considered likely to be a technical artifact of the sequencing pipeline. A further reported finding was that TCR beta sequences accurately predicted the HLA-A and HLA-B alleles for most subjects in the first cohort. Assigning TCR associations to individual alleles was difficult when HLA alleles, especially DR and DQ, strongly co-occurred. Because counts were too low, seventeen rarely observed V segments, including chromosome 9 orphons, were excluded from the earlier analysis of 587 of the donors. In a later analysis, HLA-associated TCR beta chains showed more clonal expansion and lower generation probabilities than non-associated chains that were equally common. A later analysis found that most CMV-associated TCR beta chains appeared HLA-restricted, with HLA associations seemingly driven largely by CMV exposure. The study gave a list of over 150 TCR beta chains associated with cytomegalovirus. Most TCR sequences were observed very rarely across donors, whereas some public TCRs were present in many individuals. Only TCR beta chains were sequenced in this cohort, and the absence of alpha or paired-chain data limited detectable features. Because some donors lacked HLA typing at each locus, the association tests relied only on the typed subset. Compared with the 666-donor mean, donors in an Asian-associated ancestry cluster had fewer N-insertions in productive TCRs, according to a later genetic analysis. A later analysis associated 16,951 TCR beta sequences with specific HLA alleles at a false discovery rate of 0.05. According to a later analysis, parvovirus B19, influenza, CMV and Epstein-Barr virus appeared linked to several top co-occurrence clusters. It was suggested by the authors that the approach could potentially be generalized to other disease states and immunological phenotypes. In both the original and validation cohorts, the classifier was reported to diagnose cytomegalovirus status with high specificity and sensitivity. Linkage disequilibrium might explain the correlated functional status among segregating V segments, but an unknown experimental factor could not be excluded. The only immune exposure information available for the cohort was CMV serostatus. Roughly uniform sequencing depth across donors was assumed in presence/absence analyses, although this assumption may not hold.

The cohort consisted of more than 650 healthy bone marrow donors. At the time of sampling, every cohort member was nominally healthy, though immune exposures that went unrecorded were likely present. The donor was CMV seronegative and was included in the group of hundreds of seronegative cohort members. A peripheral blood sample was collected from each donor, and TCR beta sequencing was performed on peripheral blood mononuclear cells. Genomic DNA extraction from the blood cell samples was performed with the Qiagen DNeasy Blood Extraction Kit. Receptors were amplified or captured by the immunoSEQ multiplex PCR assay. The multiplex PCR relied on a mix of 60 forward primers for TCR Vbeta segments and 13 reverse primers for TCR Jbeta segments. The CDR3 region of rearranged TCR beta genes was amplified from genomic DNA by a multiplex PCR assay. The Illumina HiSeq System was used to sequence the amplified TCR beta libraries as 87-base-pair reads. The paper's processing steps were these. A later analysis counted around 72 million unique TCR beta chains across the 666 repertoires, and some 11 million of these chains were shared by at least two donors. A nearest-neighbor algorithm error-corrected the raw reads and collapsed the reads into unique sequences, merging closely related sequences to remove PCR and sequencing errors. To assign V, D and J gene segments, CDR3 sequences were aligned to IMGT reference sequences. For a sequence to be retained, at least a six-nucleotide match to both a V gene segment and a J gene segment was required. Rearrangements were classified as productive when the CDR3 lacked stop codons and remained in frame with V and J, and all other rearrangements were classified as non-productive. CDR3 was defined according to IMGT convention as the region running from the second conserved V-encoded cysteine to the conserved J-encoded phenylalanine. The earlier analysis of 500 to 650 of the donors excluded any sequence lacking an unambiguous match to a single V gene segment. An earlier analysis of a few hundred of the donors classified V segments as functional when productive rearrangements were above 56.7% and as segregating when the standard deviation between donors was above 5%. A statistical classification framework was built to diagnose cytomegalovirus status from the catalog of TCR beta chain sequences. In a later analysis, V and J genes were assigned by comparing TCR nucleotide sequences against IMGT/GENE-DB human TR gene sequences. In a later analysis, CDR3 sequences and most-parsimonious VDJ recombination scenarios were assigned using the TCRdist pipeline. A later analysis defined each TCR beta chain by its CDR3 amino acid sequence plus V-gene family, and excluded reads lacking a unique V-gene family. In a later analysis, 550 to 650 highly shared, low-generation-probability nucleotide sequences were removed to address suspected cross-contamination and a sequencing artifact. For each public chain, a later analysis derived a clonal expansion index from normalized ranks of inferred template counts within each repertoire. In a later analysis, generation probabilities were computed with a VDJ recombination model fitted to out-of-frame rearrangements, and the resulting probabilities were checked against IGoR. In a later analysis, TCR-TCR, TCR-HLA and TCR-CMV co-occurrence was scored with hypergeometric tests, and a repertoire-size bias correction was applied to TCR pairs. To estimate false discovery rates, a later analysis permuted the HLA or CMV assignments 20 times. In a later analysis, co-occurring TCRs were grouped using DBSCAN, with TCRdist sequence similarity added in when clustering inside HLA-allele-positive subsets. Repertoires with fewer than 30,000 or more than 120,000 public chains, plus five repertoires with anomalous nucleotide sharing, were excluded from co-occurrence clustering. What TCRdb holds here is the immuneACCESS table cut down to in-frame rearrangements. Part of the clones is not present; checked against another copy, under half of the missing clones reflect an unresolved V gene, and the others are unexplained. The V and J calls and the clone size are those of that table, but D and trimming were determined from the DNA. The sample table contains 100,000 to 150,000 clones; only one count was recorded for 55% to 75% of them. The ten most abundant clones make up less than 5% of the sample.

The sequence was obtained from a man aged 30 to 45 in good health and CMV-seronegative. The sample consisted of PBMCs. The sequence joins TRBV28 to TRBJ2-3; the central 9 bases match TRBD2. The CDR3 has the sequence CASTQRGEADTQYF. The nucleotide sequence reads TGTGCCAGCACTCAGCGGGGGGAAGCAGATACGCAGTATTTT.